The T cell receptor beta chain described here comes from a study of T cell changes during pregnancy in multiple sclerosis. The repertoire was sequenced with immunoSEQ multiplex PCR; TCRdb's copy has only in-frame clones and lacks some. This sample has roughly 22,000 clones; roughly nine tenths occur once, and the top ten carry more than 0.5%. The germline V gene has CDR1 SGHRS and CDR2 YFSETQ. The CDR3 contains 17 residues. The trim removed 2 bases at V and 4 bases at J, leaving 12 bases unmatched. The sample consisted of CD4+ T cells from peripheral blood mononuclear cells, taken after pregnancy. V and J are TRBV5-1 and TRBJ2-5, with 9 bases lining up with TRBD2. The TCR comes from a female donor in good health, enrolled as a control in a pregnancy study. The CDR3 region has the DNA TGCGCCAGCAGCTTAACGTTGGCGGGAGGGCCTGGAGAGACCCAGTACTTC. Its translation is CASSLTLAGGPGETQYF.